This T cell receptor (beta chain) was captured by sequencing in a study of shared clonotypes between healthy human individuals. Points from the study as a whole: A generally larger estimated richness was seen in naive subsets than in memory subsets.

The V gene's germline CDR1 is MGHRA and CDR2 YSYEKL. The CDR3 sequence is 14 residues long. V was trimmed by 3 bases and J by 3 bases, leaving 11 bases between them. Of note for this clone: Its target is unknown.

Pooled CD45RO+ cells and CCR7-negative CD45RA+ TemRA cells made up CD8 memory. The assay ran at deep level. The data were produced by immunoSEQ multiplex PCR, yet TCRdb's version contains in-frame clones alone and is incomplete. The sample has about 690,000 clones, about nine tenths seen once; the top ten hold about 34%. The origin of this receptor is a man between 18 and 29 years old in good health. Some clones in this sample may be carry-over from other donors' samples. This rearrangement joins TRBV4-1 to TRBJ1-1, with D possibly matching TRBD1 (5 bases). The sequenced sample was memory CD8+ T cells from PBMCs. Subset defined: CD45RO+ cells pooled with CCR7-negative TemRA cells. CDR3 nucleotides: TGCGCCAGCAGCCAGAGGGACGGCGACACTGAAGCTTTCTTT. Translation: CASSQRDGDTEAFF.